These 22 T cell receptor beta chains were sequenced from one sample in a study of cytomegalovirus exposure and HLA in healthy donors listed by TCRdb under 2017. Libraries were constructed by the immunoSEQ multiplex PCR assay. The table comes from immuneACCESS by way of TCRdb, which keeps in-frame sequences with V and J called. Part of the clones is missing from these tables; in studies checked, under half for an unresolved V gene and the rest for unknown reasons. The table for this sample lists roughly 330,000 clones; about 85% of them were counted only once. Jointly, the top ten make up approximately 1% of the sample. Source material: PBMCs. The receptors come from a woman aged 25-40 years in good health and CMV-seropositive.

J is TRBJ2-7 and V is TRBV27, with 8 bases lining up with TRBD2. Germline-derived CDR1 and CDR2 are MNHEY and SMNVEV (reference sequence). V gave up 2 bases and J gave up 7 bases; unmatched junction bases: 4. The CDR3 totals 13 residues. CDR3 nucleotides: TGTGCCAGCAGTTTAAGGACTAGCTGGGAGCAGTACTTC. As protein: CASSLRTSWEQYF.

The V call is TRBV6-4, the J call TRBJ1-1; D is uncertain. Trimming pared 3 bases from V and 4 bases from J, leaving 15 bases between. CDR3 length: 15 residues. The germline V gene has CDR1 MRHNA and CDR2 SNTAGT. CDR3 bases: TGTGCCAGCAGTGATGTCGGAGCTCGGGGCACTGAAGCTTTCTTT. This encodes CASSDVGARGTEAFF.

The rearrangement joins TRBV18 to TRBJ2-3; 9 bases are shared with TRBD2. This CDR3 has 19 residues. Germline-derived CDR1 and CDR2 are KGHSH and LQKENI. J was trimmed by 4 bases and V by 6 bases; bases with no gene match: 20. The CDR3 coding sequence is TGTGCCAGCTCTCTTCAGGGGCCGGCCCCTAGCGGGGCCCCAGATACGCAGTATTTT. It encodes CASSLQGPAPSGAPDTQYF.

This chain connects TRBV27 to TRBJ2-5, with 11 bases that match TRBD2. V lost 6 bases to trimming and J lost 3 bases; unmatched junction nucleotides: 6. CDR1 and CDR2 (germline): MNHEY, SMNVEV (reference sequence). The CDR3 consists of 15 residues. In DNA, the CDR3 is TGTGCCAGCAGAATACTAGCGGGAGAGAAAGAGACCCAGTACTTC. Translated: CASRILAGEKETQYF.

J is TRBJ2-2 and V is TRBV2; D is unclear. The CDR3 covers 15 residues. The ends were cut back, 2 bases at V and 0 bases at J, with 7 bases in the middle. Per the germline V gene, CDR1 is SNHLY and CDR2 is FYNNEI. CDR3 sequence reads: CASSEFSANTGELFF. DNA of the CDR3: TGTGCCAGCAGTGAATTTTCAGCGAACACCGGGGAGCTGTTTTTT.

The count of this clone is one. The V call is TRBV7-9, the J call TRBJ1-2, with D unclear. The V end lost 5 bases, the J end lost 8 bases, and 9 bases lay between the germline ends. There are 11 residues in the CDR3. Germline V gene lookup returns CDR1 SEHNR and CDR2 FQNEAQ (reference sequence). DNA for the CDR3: TGTGCCAGCAGCGAAGGCGGCGGCTACACCTTC. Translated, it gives CASSEGGGYTF.

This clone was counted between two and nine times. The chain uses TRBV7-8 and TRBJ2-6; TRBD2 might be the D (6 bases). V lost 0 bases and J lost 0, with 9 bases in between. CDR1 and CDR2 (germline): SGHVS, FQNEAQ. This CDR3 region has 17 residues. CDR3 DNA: TGTGCCAGCAGCTTAGCAGTGGGAGGCTCTGGGGCCAACGTCCTGACTTTC. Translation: CASSLAVGGSGANVLTF.

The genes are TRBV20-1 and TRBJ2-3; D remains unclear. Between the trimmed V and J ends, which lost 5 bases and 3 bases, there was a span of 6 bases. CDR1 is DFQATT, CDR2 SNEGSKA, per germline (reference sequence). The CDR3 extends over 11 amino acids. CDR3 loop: CSADMTDTQYF. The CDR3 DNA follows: TGCAGTGCTGACATGACAGATACGCAGTATTTT.

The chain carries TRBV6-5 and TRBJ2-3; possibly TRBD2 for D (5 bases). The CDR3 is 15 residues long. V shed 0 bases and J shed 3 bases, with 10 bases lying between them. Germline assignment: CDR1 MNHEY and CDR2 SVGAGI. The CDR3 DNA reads TGTGCCAGCAGTTACTCGAGGGCTGGTACAGATACGCAGTATTTT. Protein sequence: CASSYSRAGTDTQYF.

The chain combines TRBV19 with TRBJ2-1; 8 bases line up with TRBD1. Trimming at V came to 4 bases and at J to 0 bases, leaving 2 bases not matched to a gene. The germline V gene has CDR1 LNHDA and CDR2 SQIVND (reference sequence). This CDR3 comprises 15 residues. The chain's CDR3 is CASSTDRGSYNEQFF. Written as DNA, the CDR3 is TGTGCCAGTAGTACTGACAGGGGCTCCTACAATGAGCAGTTCTTC. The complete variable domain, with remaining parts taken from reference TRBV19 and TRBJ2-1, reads DGGITQSPKYLFRKEGQNVTLSCEQNLNHDAMYWYRQDPGQGLRLIYYSQIVNDFQKGDIAEGYSVSREKKESFPLTVTSAQKNPTAFYLCASSTDRGSYNEQFFGPGTRLTVL.

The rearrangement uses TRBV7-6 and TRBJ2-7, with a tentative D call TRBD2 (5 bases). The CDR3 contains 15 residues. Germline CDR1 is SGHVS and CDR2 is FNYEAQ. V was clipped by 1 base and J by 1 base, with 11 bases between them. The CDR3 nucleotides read TGTGCCAGCAGCTTAGAAACGGGATCTTCCTACGAGCAGTACTTC. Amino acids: CASSLETGSSYEQYF.

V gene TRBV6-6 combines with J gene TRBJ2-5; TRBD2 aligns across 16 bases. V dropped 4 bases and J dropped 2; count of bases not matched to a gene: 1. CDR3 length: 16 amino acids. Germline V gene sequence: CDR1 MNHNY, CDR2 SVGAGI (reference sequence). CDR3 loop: CASSSGLAGGQETQYF. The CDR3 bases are TGTGCCAGCAGTTCGGGACTAGCGGGAGGGCAAGAGACCCAGTACTTC.

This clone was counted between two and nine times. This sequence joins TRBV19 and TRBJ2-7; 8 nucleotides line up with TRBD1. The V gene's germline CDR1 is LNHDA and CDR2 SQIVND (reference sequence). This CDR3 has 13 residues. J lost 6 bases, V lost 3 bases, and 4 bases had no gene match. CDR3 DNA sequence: TGTGCCAGTAGTATCAATGGACAGGGCGAGCAGTACTTC. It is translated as CASSINGQGEQYF.

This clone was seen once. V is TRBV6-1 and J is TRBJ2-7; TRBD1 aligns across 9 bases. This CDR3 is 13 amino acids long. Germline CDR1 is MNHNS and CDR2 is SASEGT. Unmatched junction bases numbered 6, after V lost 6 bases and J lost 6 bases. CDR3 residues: CASRDRGKTEQYF. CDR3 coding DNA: TGTGCCAGCAGGGACAGGGGAAAGACCGAGCAGTACTTC.

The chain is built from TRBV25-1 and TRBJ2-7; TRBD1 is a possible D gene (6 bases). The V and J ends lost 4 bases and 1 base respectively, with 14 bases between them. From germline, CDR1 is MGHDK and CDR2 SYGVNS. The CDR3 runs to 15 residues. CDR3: CASSGETGRSYEQYF. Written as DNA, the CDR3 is TGTGCCAGCAGTGGGGAGACAGGAAGGTCCTACGAGCAGTACTTC.

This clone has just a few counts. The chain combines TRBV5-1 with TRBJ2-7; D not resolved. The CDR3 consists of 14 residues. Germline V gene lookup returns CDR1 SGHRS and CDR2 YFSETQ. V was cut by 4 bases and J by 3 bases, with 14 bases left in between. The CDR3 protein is CASSGAGLHYEQYF. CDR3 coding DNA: TGCGCCAGCAGCGGCGCAGGATTGCACTACGAGCAGTACTTC.

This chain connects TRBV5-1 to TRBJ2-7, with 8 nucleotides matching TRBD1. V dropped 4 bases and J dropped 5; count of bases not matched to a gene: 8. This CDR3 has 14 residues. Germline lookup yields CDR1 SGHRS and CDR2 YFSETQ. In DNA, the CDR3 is TGCGCCAGCAGCAAGGACAGGGAAGGGAACGAGCAGTACTTC. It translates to CASSKDREGNEQYF.

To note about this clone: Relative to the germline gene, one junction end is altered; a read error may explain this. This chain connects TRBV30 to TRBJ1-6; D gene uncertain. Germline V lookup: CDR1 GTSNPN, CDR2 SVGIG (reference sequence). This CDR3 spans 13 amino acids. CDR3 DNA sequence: TGTGCCGGGAGAATGATATATAATTCACCCCTCCACTTT. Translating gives CAGRMIYNSPLHF.

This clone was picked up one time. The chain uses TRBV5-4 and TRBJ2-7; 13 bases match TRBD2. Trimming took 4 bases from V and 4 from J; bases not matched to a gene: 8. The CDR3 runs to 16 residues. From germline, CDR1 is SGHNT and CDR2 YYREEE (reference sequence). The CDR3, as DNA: TGTGCCAGCAGCATACTAGCGGGAGGGCATAAGTACGAGCAGTACTTC. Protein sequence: CASSILAGGHKYEQYF.

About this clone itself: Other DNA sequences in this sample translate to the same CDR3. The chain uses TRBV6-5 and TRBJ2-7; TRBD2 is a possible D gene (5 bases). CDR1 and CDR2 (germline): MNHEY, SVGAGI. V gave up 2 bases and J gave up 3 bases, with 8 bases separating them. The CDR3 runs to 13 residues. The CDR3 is CASSYGGDYEQYF. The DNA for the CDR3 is TGTGCCAGCAGTTACGGAGGAGACTACGAGCAGTACTTC.

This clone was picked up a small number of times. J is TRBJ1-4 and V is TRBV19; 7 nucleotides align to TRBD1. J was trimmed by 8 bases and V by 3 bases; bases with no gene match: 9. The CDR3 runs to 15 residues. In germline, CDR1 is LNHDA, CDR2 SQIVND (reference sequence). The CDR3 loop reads CASSMEDRVSEKLFF. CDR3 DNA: TGTGCCAGTAGTATGGAAGACAGGGTCAGCGAAAAACTGTTTTTT.

This CDR3 is CASSLGQANTIYF. CDR3 DNA sequence: TGTGCCAGCAGCTTAGGACAGGCAAACACCATATATTTT. The J gene is TRBJ1-3, the V gene TRBV7-2, with D tentatively TRBD1 (6 bases). Germline assignment: CDR1 SGHTA and CDR2 FQGNSA. The CDR3 has 13 amino acids. V was pared by 1 base and J by 6 bases, with 7 bases between.